This T cell receptor beta chain was obtained from a study of blood T cell repertoires in COVID-19. Clinical history as reported by participants underpinned cohort assignment. Generated by immunoSEQ multiplex PCR, the TCRdb table keeps only in-frame clones and is missing some. The table has some 130,000 clones, about 81% seen once. The source material was PBMCs or T cells enriched from blood (not recorded which). The sequence came from a man aged 40-50 years with acute COVID-19.

The CDR3 nucleotides read TGTGCCAGAAGCTTGGCCCTAGCGGGGGGCCGCTCCTACAATGAGCAGTTCTTC. It yields the protein CARSLALAGGRSYNEQFF. V usage is TRBV5-3 and J usage is TRBJ2-1, with 11 bases aligning to TRBD2. TRBV5-3 is an ORF; its function is uncertain. V gave up 0 bases and J gave up 0 bases; unmatched junction bases: 5. This CDR3 is 18 amino acids long.